This TCR beta chain stems from a study of low-dose radiotherapy and immunotherapy resistance in tumors. TCRs were amplified for approximately 21 PCR cycles with a constant-region primer and V-primer adapter. TCRdb re-analysed the reads in MiXCR, keeping a single row per CDR3 protein. The sample records tens of thousands of distinct CDR3 sequences, approximately 35% being singletons. Time point denoted: after trial treatment. Treatment in this sample: LDRT plus nivolumab, ipilimumab, low-dose cyclophosphamide and aspirin (RACIN trial). This sequence was found in a male donor with rectosigmoid adenocarcinoma. Sequences were derived from PBMCs, sampled after low-dose radiotherapy plus immunotherapy.

CDR3 loop: CASSLRQGQPQHF. Written as DNA, the CDR3 is TGTGCCAGCAGCCTACGACAGGGTCAGCCCCAGCATTTT. The chain joins TRBV5-6 to TRBJ1-5, with 7 bases fitting TRBD1. The CDR3 has 13 amino acids. CDR1 is SGHDT, CDR2 YYEEEE, per germline. V was clipped by 4 bases and J by 6 bases; unmatched bases: 4.